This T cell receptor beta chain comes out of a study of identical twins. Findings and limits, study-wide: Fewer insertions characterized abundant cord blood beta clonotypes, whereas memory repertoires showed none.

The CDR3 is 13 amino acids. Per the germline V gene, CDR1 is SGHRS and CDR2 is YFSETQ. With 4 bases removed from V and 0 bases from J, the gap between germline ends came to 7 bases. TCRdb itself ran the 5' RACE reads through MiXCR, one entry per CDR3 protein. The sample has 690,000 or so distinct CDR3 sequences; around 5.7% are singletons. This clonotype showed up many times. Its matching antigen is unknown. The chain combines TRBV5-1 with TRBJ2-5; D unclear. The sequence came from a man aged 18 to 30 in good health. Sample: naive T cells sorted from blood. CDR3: CASSPLYQETQYF. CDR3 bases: TGCGCCAGCAGCCCCTTGTACCAAGAGACCCAGTACTTC.